The 9 T cell receptor beta chains below come from one sample, sequenced in a study of T cells in localized non-small cell lung cancer. Method: immunoSEQ multiplex PCR; TCRdb's copy keeps in-frame clones and lacks some. The table includes around 92,000 clones, approximately 91% detected once. Specimen: PBMCs, collected before any cancer treatment. These receptors were collected from a woman aged 40 to 75 with stage II squamous cell lung carcinoma.

The rearrangement links TRBV15 to TRBJ2-7; D is undetermined. V lost 1 base and J 4 bases, leaving 8 bases between the germline ends. In germline, CDR1 is LNHNV, CDR2 YYDKDF (reference sequence). This CDR3 spans 13 amino acids. The CDR3 coding sequence is TGTGCCACCAGCAGAGTGAAGTCATACGAGCAGTACTTC. Encoded protein: CATSRVKSYEQYF.

This clone was recorded only once. The genes are TRBV2 and TRBJ2-7; tentative D call: TRBD2 (6 bases). This CDR3 has 15 residues. Germline V lookup: CDR1 SNHLY, CDR2 FYNNEI. V was clipped by 5 bases and J by 6 bases, with 20 bases between them. DNA of the CDR3: TGTGCCAGCAGTTCTTTGGCGGCGGGACCCCTCGAGCAGTACTTC. It is translated as CASSSLAAGPLEQYF.

The chain combines TRBV5-1 with TRBJ2-2; D call uncertain. CDR1 SGHRS and CDR2 YFSETQ come from the germline V gene. Trimming cost V 0 bases and J 5 bases, with 11 bases left between them. The CDR3 runs 15 residues. Here the CDR3 reads CASSLATGPTGELFF. CDR3 in DNA: TGCGCCAGCAGCTTGGCCACGGGCCCGACCGGGGAGCTGTTTTTT.

The chain is built from TRBV4-1 and TRBJ1-2; D is possibly TRBD1 (6 bases). Trimming removed 2 bases at V and 7 bases at J, with 23 bases between. The germline V gene has CDR1 MGHRA and CDR2 YSYEKL. This CDR3 has 17 amino acids. In DNA, the CDR3 is TGCGCCAGCAGCCAACCCCCTTCCGGCAGGGGAGGGGTTGGCTACACCTTC. Translation: CASSQPPSGRGGVGYTF.

V gene TRBV28 combines with J gene TRBJ1-5; D is unclear. Trimming shortened V by 2 bases and J by 3 bases, and 8 bases separated the two germline ends. This CDR3 comprises 14 residues. In germline, CDR1 is MDHEN, CDR2 SYDVKM. CDR3 in DNA: TGTGCCAGCAGTTTAATCCCCGACAATCAGCCCCAGCATTTT. Translating gives CASSLIPDNQPQHF.

V is TRBV5-4 and J is TRBJ2-5; 7 positions match TRBD2. The CDR3 runs to 14 residues. V shed 2 bases, J shed 4 bases, and the junction held 5 bases outside the gene matches. The germline CDR1 and CDR2 sequences are SGHNT and YYREEE (reference sequence). CDR3 DNA: TGTGCCAGCAGCTTCCCGACTAGCTCAGAGACCCAGTACTTC. It codes for CASSFPTSSETQYF.

V usage is TRBV7-8 and J usage is TRBJ2-1, with 7 bases that match TRBD1. The CDR3 sequence is 15 residues long. V dropped 3 bases and J dropped 7; count of bases not matched to a gene: 9. The germline CDR1 and CDR2 sequences are SGHVS and FQNEAQ. The CDR3 sequence is CASSFRGGEVNEQFF. The CDR3 nucleotides read TGTGCCAGCAGCTTTCGAGGGGGCGAAGTAAATGAGCAGTTCTTC.

The CDR3 coding sequence is TGTGCCTGGACCGTCGGGTCTGCGGGAGATACGCAGTATTTT. As protein: CAWTVGSAGDTQYF. This rearrangement joins TRBV30 to TRBJ2-3; a possible D gene is TRBD2 (5 bases). Germline V gene lookup returns CDR1 GTSNPN and CDR2 SVGIG (reference sequence). V dropped 4 bases and J dropped 5 bases, with 16 bases sitting between them. The CDR3 sequence is 14 residues long.

The CDR3 spells CAYGSGIYNEQFF. Here the CDR3 DNA reads TGTGCCTACGGGAGCGGAATATACAATGAGCAGTTCTTC. The chain couples TRBV2 to TRBJ2-1, with D perhaps matching TRBD2 (6 bases). This CDR3 region has 13 residues. The V and J ends lost 11 bases and 4 bases respectively, with 15 bases between them. Germline values: CDR1 SNHLY, CDR2 FYNNEI.